The text below deals with one T cell receptor beta chain. This sample was included in a study of cytomegalovirus exposure and HLA in healthy donors. The PCR made use of 60 Vbeta and 13 Jbeta primers. Profiling relied on immunoSEQ multiplex PCR, and the TCRdb table lists in-frame clones only, not all of them. This sample has around 150,000 clones, with around 79% found just once. The ends were cut back, 5 bases at V and 1 base at J, with 15 bases in the middle. CDR3 length equals 16 residues. Germline values: CDR1 PRHDT, CDR2 FYEKMQ (reference sequence). This chain uses TRBV13 with TRBJ1-5; D perhaps matches TRBD1 (5 bases). This sequence originates from a woman aged 40 to 50 in good health and CMV-seronegative. The material sequenced was PBMCs. Here the CDR3 DNA reads TGTGCCAGCAGCAGAAGGGAGGGGATCAGCAATCAGCCCCAGCATTTT. As protein: CASSRREGISNQPQHF. Using reference TRBV13 and TRBJ1-5 for the parts outside the CDR3, the full variable domain is AAGVIQSPRHLIKEKRETATLKCYPIPRHDTVYWYQQGPGQDPQFLISFYEKMQSDKGSIPDRFSAQQFSDYHSELNMSSLELGDSALYFCASSRREGISNQPQHFGDGTRLSIL.